The 22 T cell receptor beta chains reported below all come from one sample, sequenced in a study of beta chain features in type 1 diabetes. The entirety of the isolated RNA underwent reverse transcription, so expressed TCRB transcripts were sequenced. Profiled with immunoSEQ multiplex PCR; TCRdb holds only in-frame clones, not every one. The table shows about 150,000 clones, with 10% occurring only once. Sequencing was done on a sample of naive CD4+ T cells from blood. Receptors were obtained from a man younger than 35 in good health.

This clone occurred a few times. The V call is TRBV7-2, the J call TRBJ1-3, with D possibly matching TRBD1 (6 bases). Trimming stripped 3 bases from V and 0 bases from J, with 9 bases between. The CDR3 runs 15 residues. CDR1 and CDR2 (germline): SGHTA, FQGNSA. CDR3 nucleotide sequence: TGTGCCAGCAGCTTGGGACACCCCTCTGGAAACACCATATATTTT. Translation: CASSLGHPSGNTIYF.

The chain is built from TRBV6-1 and TRBJ2-7; 9 nucleotides match TRBD2. J lost 5 bases, V lost 6 bases, and 11 bases had no gene match. This CDR3 comprises 15 residues. Per the germline V gene, CDR1 is MNHNS and CDR2 is SASEGT. The CDR3 DNA follows: TGTGCCAGCAGAGGGGGGACGGCGGGGGGGGACGAGCAGTACTTC. This gives the protein CASRGGTAGGDEQYF.

CDR3 in amino acids: CASSTSGDLQETQYF. The CDR3 DNA reads TGCGCCAGCAGCACTAGCGGGGACCTACAAGAGACCCAGTACTTC. The rearrangement links TRBV5-1 to TRBJ2-5; 10 bases agree with TRBD2. V lost 4 bases and J lost 2; bases outside the gene matches: 5. Germline V gives CDR1 SGHRS, CDR2 YFSETQ. There are 15 residues in the CDR3.

There are a few counts of this clone. The rearrangement links TRBV5-1 to TRBJ2-3; possible D gene TRBD1, 6 bases. Germline assignment: CDR1 SGHRS and CDR2 YFSETQ. This CDR3 spans 12 amino acids. The V and J ends lost 4 bases and 4 bases respectively, with 7 bases between them. CDR3 in amino acids: CASSTGSDTQYF. The CDR3 DNA sequence: TGCGCCAGCAGCACAGGGTCAGATACGCAGTATTTT.

This clone was detected a few times. The chain carries TRBV5-1 and TRBJ2-2; D call uncertain. The length of the CDR3 is 16 residues. CDR1 SGHRS and CDR2 YFSETQ come from the germline V gene. Trimming took 0 bases from V and 0 from J, leaving 9 bases between them. DNA for the CDR3: TGCGCCAGCAGCTTGGGTCCTATTACGAACACCGGGGAGCTGTTTTTT. This gives the protein CASSLGPITNTGELFF.

This clone was seen more than once but under ten times. The rearrangement joins TRBV7-9 to TRBJ1-6, with 8 bases that match TRBD1. V dropped 2 bases and J dropped 9; count of bases not matched to a gene: 0. CDR3 length equals 13 residues. The germline V gene encodes CDR1 SEHNR and CDR2 FQNEAQ (reference sequence). DNA of the CDR3: TGTGCCAGCAGCTTACAGGGGGCTTCACCCCTCCACTTT. Its translation is CASSLQGASPLHF.

This chain connects TRBV6-4 to TRBJ1-3; D gene uncertain. The V gene lost 1 base and the J gene lost 5 bases, with 6 bases spanning the gap. The CDR3 extends over 13 amino acids. Germline V lookup: CDR1 MRHNA, CDR2 SNTAGT. This CDR3 is CASSDFHRNTIYF. The CDR3 DNA follows: TGTGCCAGCAGTGACTTCCATCGAAACACCATATATTTT.

The V call is TRBV27, the J call TRBJ1-5; D is ambiguous. Trimming took 3 bases from V and 0 from J, leaving 9 bases between them. The CDR3 is made up of 15 amino acids. CDR1 and CDR2 from the germline V gene are MNHEY and SMNVEV (reference sequence). The CDR3 loop reads CASSFRTDSNQPQHF. The CDR3 DNA follows: TGTGCCAGCAGTTTTCGGACTGATAGCAATCAGCCCCAGCATTTT.

This clone was seen a handful of times. The V and J genes are TRBV5-6 and TRBJ1-1, with 7 bases identical to TRBD1. Germline-derived CDR1 and CDR2 are SGHDT and YYEEEE. V was pared by 2 bases and J by 11 bases, with 9 bases of the junction left unmatched. The CDR3 consists of 13 residues. The CDR3 DNA sequence: TGTGCCAGCAGCTTAGGGGGCCAGGGATACGCTTTCTTT. It yields the protein CASSLGGQGYAFF.

This clone was found a few times. The genes are TRBV18 and TRBJ2-5; 10 bases align to TRBD1. Germline V gives CDR1 KGHSH, CDR2 LQKENI. J gave up 5 bases and V 2 bases, and 8 bases lay outside the gene matches. CDR3 length: 16 residues. CDR3 sequence: CASSPYRQGAIETQYF. The CDR3 DNA follows: TGTGCCAGCTCACCATACCGACAGGGGGCAATCGAGACCCAGTACTTC. The full variable domain, its missing parts supplied by reference TRBV18 and TRBJ2-5, is NAGVMQNPRHLVRRRGQEARLRCSPMKGHSHVYWYRQLPEEGLKFMVYLQKENIIDESGMPKERFSAEFPKEGPSILRIQQVVRGDSAAYFCASSPYRQGAIETQYFGPGTRLLVL.

The chain has TRBV5-4 and TRBJ2-1; TRBD1 matches at 7 bases. CDR1 SGHNT and CDR2 YYREEE come from the germline V gene (reference sequence). The V segment lost 0 bases and the J segment 6 bases; nucleotides outside the gene matches: 0. CDR3 length: 13 residues. Here the CDR3 reads CASSLAGGNEQFF. The CDR3 DNA follows: TGTGCCAGCAGCTTGGCAGGGGGCAATGAGCAGTTCTTC.

The chain links TRBV29-1 to TRBJ2-1, with 8 positions matching TRBD1. CDR3 length: 18 residues. Trimming at V came to 7 bases and at J to 5 bases, leaving 22 bases not matched to a gene. Germline values: CDR1 SQVTM, CDR2 ANQGSEA. DNA for the CDR3: TGCAGCGGTGGACAGGGCTGGAAACCGGCCCCCTGGAACAATGAGCAGTTCTTC. Translation gives CSGGQGWKPAPWNNEQFF.

J is TRBJ1-4 and V is TRBV5-4, with 7 bases aligning to TRBD1. V shed 4 bases and J 8 bases; nucleotides not matched to a gene: 8. CDR3 length equals 14 residues. The germline V gene encodes CDR1 SGHNT and CDR2 YYREEE (reference sequence). CDR3 sequence: CASSPDRVKEKLFF. The CDR3, as DNA: TGTGCCAGCAGCCCAGACAGGGTCAAAGAAAAACTGTTTTTT.

V is TRBV7-6 and J is TRBJ2-2; 12 nucleotides match TRBD2. There are 19 residues in the CDR3. Germline-derived CDR1 and CDR2 are SGHVS and FNYEAQ. J gave up 0 bases and V 5 bases, and 10 bases lay outside the gene matches. The CDR3 spells CASSGRLAGAIPNTGELFF. The CDR3 DNA is TGTGCCAGCAGCGGACGACTAGCGGGGGCCATTCCGAACACCGGGGAGCTGTTTTTT.

The chain carries TRBV5-1 and TRBJ2-5; 15 bases are shared with TRBD2. With 0 bases clipped from V and 5 bases from J, the junction kept 11 bases outside the gene matches. Germline V gives CDR1 SGHRS, CDR2 YFSETQ. The length of the CDR3 is 19 residues. The CDR3: CASSLVARTSGGAGETQYF. As DNA, the CDR3 is TGCGCCAGCAGCTTGGTTGCTCGGACTAGCGGGGGGGCTGGGGAGACCCAGTACTTC.

V is TRBV28 and J is TRBJ2-1, with 11 nucleotides matching TRBD1. The CDR3 sequence is 15 residues long. Germline CDR1 and CDR2: MDHEN and SYDVKM. The V and J ends lost 5 bases and 8 bases, in that order; junction bases with no gene match: 8. CDR3 sequence: CASSPPGQGGDEQFF. CDR3 in DNA: TGTGCCAGCAGTCCACCGGGACAGGGGGGGGATGAGCAGTTCTTC.

The chain combines TRBV19 with TRBJ2-5; 9 bases align to TRBD2. With 3 bases clipped from V and 5 bases from J, the junction kept 7 bases outside the gene matches. Germline V gene sequence: CDR1 LNHDA, CDR2 SQIVND (reference sequence). The CDR3 contains 15 residues. This CDR3 is CASSMSPSGAETQYF. The CDR3 coding sequence is TGTGCCAGTAGTATGTCTCCTAGCGGGGCGGAGACCCAGTACTTC.

The V gene is TRBV7-9, the J gene TRBJ2-7, with D perhaps matching TRBD1 (6 bases). Trimming cost V 1 base and J 6 bases, with 10 bases left between them. Germline values: CDR1 SEHNR, CDR2 FQNEAQ (reference sequence). This CDR3 spans 13 amino acids. In DNA, the CDR3 is TGTGCCAGCAGCTTAGTTCCAGGGGCCGAGCAGTACTTC. Its protein is CASSLVPGAEQYF. Using reference TRBV7-9 and TRBJ2-7 for the parts outside the CDR3, the full variable domain is DTGVSQNPRHKITKRGQNVTFRCDPISEHNRLYWYRQTLGQGPEFLTYFQNEAQLEKSRLLSDRFSAERPKGSFSTLEIQRTEQGDSAMYLCASSLVPGAEQYFGPGTRLTVT.

This clone was found many times. V and J are TRBV30 and TRBJ2-5; D remains unclear. Per germline, CDR1 GTSNPN and CDR2 SVGIG (reference sequence). The CDR3 is made up of 13 amino acids. Trimming cost V 3 bases and J 5 bases, with 13 bases left between them. CDR3 DNA: TGTGCCTGGAGCGAGGCGGTGAGGGAGACCCAGTACTTC. This translates into CAWSEAVRETQYF.

This clone was detected only a few times. The rearrangement joins TRBV9 to TRBJ1-5, with D unclear. Germline V lookup: CDR1 SGDLS, CDR2 YYNGEE. Trimming removed 0 bases from V and 3 bases from J, with 7 bases in between. The CDR3 has 14 amino acids. The DNA of the CDR3 is TGTGCCAGCAGCGTAGGGGCCAACAATCAGCCCCAGCATTTT. Translation: CASSVGANNQPQHF.

Ten or more counts support this clone. The V and J genes are TRBV19 and TRBJ2-1; TRBD1 matches at 7 bases. Germline trimming cut 5 bases from V and 1 base from J; bases unmatched to any gene: 2. Germline loops: CDR1 LNHDA, CDR2 SQIVND (reference sequence). The CDR3 totals 14 residues. CDR3 DNA sequence: TGTGCCAGTAGTGGGGGACAGTCCTACAATGAGCAGTTCTTC. This encodes CASSGGQSYNEQFF.

This rearrangement joins TRBV6-6 to TRBJ2-3; 7 nucleotides align to TRBD2. V was clipped by 7 bases and J by 6 bases; unmatched bases: 4. The CDR3 has 12 residues. CDR1 is MNHNY and CDR2 is SVGAGI in the germline V gene (reference sequence). CDR3 in amino acids: CASTAAGDTQYF. CDR3 DNA sequence: TGTGCCAGCACTGCAGCGGGGGATACGCAGTATTTT.